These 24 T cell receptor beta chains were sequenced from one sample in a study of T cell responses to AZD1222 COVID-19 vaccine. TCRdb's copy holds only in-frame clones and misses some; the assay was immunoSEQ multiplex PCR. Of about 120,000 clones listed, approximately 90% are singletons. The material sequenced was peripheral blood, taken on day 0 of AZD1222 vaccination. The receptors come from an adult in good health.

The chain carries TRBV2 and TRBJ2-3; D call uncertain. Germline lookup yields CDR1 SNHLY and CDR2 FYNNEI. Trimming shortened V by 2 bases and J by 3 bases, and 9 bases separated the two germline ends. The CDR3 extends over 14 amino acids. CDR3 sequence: CASSERLGTDTQYF. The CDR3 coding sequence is TGTGCCAGCAGTGAACGGTTGGGAACAGATACGCAGTATTTT.

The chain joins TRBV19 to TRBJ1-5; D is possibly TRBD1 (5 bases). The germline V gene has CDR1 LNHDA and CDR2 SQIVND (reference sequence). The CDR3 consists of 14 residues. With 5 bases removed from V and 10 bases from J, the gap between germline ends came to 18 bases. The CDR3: CASSDRGGSTPQHF. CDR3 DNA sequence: TGTGCCAGTAGTGATAGGGGAGGGAGTACCCCCCAGCATTTT.

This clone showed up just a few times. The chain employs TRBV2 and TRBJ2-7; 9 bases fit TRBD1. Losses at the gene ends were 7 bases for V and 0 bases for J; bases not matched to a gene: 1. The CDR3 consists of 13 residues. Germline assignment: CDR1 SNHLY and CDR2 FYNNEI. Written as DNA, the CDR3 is TGTGCCAGCAAGACAGGGGGCTCCTACGAGCAGTACTTC. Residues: CASKTGGSYEQYF. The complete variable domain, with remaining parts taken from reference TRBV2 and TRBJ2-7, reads EPEVTQTPSHQVTQMGQEVILRCVPISNHLYFYWYRQILGQKVEFLVSFYNNEISEKSEIFDDQFSVERPDGSNFTLKIRSTKLEDSAMYFCASKTGGSYEQYFGPGTRLTVT.

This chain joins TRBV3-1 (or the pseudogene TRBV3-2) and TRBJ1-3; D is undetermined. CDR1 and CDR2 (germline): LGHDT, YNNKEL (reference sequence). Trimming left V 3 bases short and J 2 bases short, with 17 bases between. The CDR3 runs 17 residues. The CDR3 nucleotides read TGTGCCAGCAGCCACCCCATCTTCGAACCGACTGGAAACACCATATATTTT. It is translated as CASSHPIFEPTGNTIYF.

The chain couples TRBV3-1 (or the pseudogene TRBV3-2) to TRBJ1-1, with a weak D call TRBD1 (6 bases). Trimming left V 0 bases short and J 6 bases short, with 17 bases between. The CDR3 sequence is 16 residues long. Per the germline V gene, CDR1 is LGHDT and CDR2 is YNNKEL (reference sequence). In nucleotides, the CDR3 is TGTGCCAGCAGCCAAGATCTGGGACATCGAGCCGCTGAAGCTTTCTTT. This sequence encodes CASSQDLGHRAAEAFF.

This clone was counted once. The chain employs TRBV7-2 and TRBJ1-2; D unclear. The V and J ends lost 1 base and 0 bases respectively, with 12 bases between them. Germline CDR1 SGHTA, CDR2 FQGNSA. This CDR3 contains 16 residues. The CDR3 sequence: CASSLDPESANYGYTF. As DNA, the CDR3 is TGTGCCAGCAGCTTAGATCCAGAATCGGCTAACTATGGCTACACCTTC.

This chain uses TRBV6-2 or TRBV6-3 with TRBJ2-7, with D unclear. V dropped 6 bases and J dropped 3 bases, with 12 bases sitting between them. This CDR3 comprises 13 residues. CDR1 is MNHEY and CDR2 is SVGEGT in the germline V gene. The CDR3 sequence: CASSSPPSYEQYF. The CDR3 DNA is TGTGCCAGCAGCAGCCCGCCTAGCTACGAGCAGTACTTC.

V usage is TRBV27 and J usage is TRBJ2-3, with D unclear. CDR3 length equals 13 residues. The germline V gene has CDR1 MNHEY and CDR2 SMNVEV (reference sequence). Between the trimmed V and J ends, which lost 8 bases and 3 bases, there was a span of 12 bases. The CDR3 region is CASGPRGTDTQYF. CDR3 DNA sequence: TGTGCCAGCGGACCGCGAGGAACAGATACGCAGTATTTT.

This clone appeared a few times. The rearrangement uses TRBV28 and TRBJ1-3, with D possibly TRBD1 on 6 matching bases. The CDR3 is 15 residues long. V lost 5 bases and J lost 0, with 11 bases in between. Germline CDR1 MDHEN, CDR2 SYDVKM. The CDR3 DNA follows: TGTGCCAGCAGTAACAGGGCCGCCTCTGGAAACACCATATATTTT. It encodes CASSNRAASGNTIYF.

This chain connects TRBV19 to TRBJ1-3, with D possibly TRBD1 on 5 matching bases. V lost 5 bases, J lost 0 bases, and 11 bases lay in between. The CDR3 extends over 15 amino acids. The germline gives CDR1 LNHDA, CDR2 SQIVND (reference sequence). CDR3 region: CASSLRQSSGNTIYF. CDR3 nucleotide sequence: TGTGCCAGTAGTCTTCGACAGAGCTCTGGAAACACCATATATTTT.

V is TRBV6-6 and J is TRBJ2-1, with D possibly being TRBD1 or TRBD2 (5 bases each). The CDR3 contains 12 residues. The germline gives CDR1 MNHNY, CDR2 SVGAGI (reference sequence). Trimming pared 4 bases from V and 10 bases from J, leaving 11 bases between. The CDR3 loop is CASSSHGTEQFF. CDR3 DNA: TGTGCCAGCAGTTCCCATGGGACGGAGCAGTTCTTC.

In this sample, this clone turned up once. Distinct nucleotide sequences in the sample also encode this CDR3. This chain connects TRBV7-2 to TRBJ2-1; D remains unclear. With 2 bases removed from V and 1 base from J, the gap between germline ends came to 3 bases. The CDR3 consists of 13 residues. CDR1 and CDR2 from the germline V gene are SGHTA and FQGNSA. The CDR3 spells CASSLNSYNEQFF. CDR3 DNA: TGTGCCAGCAGCTTAAATTCCTACAATGAGCAGTTCTTC.

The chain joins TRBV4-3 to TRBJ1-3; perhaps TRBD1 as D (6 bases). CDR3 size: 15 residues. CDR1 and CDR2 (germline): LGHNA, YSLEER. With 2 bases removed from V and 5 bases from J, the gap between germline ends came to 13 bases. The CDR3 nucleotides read TGCGCCAGCAGCCAATACAGGGAAAGTAGAAACACCATATATTTT. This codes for CASSQYRESRNTIYF.

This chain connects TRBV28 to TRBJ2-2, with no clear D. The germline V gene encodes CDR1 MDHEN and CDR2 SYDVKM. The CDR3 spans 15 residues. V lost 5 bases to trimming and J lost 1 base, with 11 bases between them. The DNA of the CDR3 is TGTGCCAGCAGTCGACTGTCCGGGAACACCGGGGAGCTGTTTTTT. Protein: CASSRLSGNTGELFF.

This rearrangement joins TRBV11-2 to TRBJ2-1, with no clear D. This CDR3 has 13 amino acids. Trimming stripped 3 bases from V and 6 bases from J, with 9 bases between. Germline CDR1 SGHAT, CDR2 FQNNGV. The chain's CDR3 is CASSLILGNEQFF. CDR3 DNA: TGTGCCAGCAGCTTGATCCTGGGCAATGAGCAGTTCTTC.

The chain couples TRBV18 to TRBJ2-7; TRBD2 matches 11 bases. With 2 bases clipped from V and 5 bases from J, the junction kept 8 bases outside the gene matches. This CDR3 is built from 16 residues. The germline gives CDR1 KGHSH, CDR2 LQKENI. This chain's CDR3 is CASSPGRLAGINEQYF. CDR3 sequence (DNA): TGTGCCAGCTCACCAGGGCGACTAGCGGGAATCAACGAGCAGTACTTC.

In nucleotides, the CDR3 is TGTGCCAGCAGCTTGGCCTCGGGCACAGATACGCAGTATTTT. This sequence encodes CASSLASGTDTQYF. This sequence joins TRBV5-4 and TRBJ2-3; no clear D gene. Germline lookup yields CDR1 SGHNT and CDR2 YYREEE (reference sequence). The V and J ends lost 0 bases and 1 base respectively, with 6 bases between them. The CDR3 sequence is 14 residues long. Combining the CDR3 with reference TRBV5-4 and TRBJ2-3 gives the whole variable domain ETGVTQSPTHLIKTRGQQVTLRCSSQSGHNTVSWYQQALGQGPQFIFQYYREEENGRGNFPPRFSGLQFPNYSSELNVNALELDDSALYLCASSLASGTDTQYFGPGTRLTVL.

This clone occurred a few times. CDR3 region: CATGAVGSYNSPLHF. The CDR3 DNA is TGTGCCACCGGGGCGGTGGGCTCCTATAATTCACCCCTCCACTTT. The chain combines TRBV10-3 with TRBJ1-6, with a possible D match to TRBD1 (5 bases). There are 15 residues in the CDR3. Germline V gene data show CDR1 as ENHRY and CDR2 as SYGVKD. V was shortened by 10 bases and J by 0 bases, with 13 bases between the two germline ends.

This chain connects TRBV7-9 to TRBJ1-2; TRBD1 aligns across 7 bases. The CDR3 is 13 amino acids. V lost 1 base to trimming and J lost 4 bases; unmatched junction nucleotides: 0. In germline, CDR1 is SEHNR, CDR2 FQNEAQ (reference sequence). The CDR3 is CASSLGDSYGYTF. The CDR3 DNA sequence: TGTGCCAGCAGCTTAGGGGACAGCTATGGCTACACCTTC.

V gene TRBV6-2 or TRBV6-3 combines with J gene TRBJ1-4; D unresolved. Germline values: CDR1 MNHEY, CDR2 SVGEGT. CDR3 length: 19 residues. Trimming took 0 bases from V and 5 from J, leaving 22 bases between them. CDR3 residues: CASSYSTELFNTYNEKLFF. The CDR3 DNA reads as TGTGCCAGCAGTTACTCGACGGAACTTTTTAACACCTACAATGAAAAACTGTTTTTT.

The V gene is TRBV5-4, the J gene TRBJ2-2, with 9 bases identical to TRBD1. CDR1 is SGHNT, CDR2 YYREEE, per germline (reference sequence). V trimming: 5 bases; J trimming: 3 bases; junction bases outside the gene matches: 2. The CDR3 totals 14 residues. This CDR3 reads CASSRQGDTGELFF. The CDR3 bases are TGTGCCAGCAGTAGACAGGGGGACACCGGGGAGCTGTTTTTT. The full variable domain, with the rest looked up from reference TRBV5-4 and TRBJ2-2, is ETGVTQSPTHLIKTRGQQVTLRCSSQSGHNTVSWYQQALGQGPQFIFQYYREEENGRGNFPPRFSGLQFPNYSSELNVNALELDDSALYLCASSRQGDTGELFFGEGSRLTVL.

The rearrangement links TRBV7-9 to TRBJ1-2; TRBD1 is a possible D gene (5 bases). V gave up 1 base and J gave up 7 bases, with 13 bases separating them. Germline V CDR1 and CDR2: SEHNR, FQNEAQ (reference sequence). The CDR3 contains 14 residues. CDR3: CASSLGRATGGYTF. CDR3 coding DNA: TGTGCCAGCAGCTTAGGCAGGGCGACGGGTGGCTACACCTTC.

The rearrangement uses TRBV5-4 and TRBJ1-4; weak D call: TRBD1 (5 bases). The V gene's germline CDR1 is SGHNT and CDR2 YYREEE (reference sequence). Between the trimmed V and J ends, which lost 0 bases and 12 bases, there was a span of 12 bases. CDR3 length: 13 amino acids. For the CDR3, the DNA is TGTGCCAGCAGCTTGGACCAGGGTACGGAACTGTTTTTT. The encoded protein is CASSLDQGTELFF.

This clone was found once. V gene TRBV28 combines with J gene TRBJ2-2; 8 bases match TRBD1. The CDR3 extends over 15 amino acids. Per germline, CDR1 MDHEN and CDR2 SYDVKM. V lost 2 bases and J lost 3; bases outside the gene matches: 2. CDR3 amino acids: CASSLDRGDTGELFF. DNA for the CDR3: TGTGCCAGCAGTTTAGACAGGGGTGACACCGGGGAGCTGTTTTTT.